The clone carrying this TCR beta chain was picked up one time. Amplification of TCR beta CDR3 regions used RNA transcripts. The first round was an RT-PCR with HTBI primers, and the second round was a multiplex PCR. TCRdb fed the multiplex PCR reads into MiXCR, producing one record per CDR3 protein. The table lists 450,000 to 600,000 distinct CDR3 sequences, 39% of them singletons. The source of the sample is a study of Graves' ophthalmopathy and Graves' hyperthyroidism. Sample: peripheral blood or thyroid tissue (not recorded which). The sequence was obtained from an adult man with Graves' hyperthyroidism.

For the CDR3, the DNA is TGTGCCAGCAGCTTACTTGCAGGGGTGACCATATATTTT. Translated, it gives CASSLLAGVTIYF. The chain carries TRBV7-2 and TRBJ1-3, with D perhaps TRBD1 (6 bases). The CDR3 has 13 amino acids. The germline V and J ends were trimmed by 2 bases and 10 bases, with 12 bases remaining between them. CDR1 is SGHTA and CDR2 is FQGNSA in the germline V gene.